These 14 T cell receptor beta chains were sequenced from one sample in a study of T cell responses to AZD1222 COVID-19 vaccine. The assay was immunoSEQ multiplex PCR, and TCRdb's table has in-frame clones only and misses some. This sample carries about 110,000 clones, approximately 92% of them seen once, and the ten largest clones take roughly 8.7%. The sample here was peripheral blood, taken 28 days after the second AZD1222 dose. Receptors were obtained from an adult who received the AZD1222 COVID-19 vaccine.

The V and J genes are TRBV7-2 and TRBJ2-7; the match to TRBD2 covers 9 bases. V shed 7 bases and J 6 bases; nucleotides not matched to a gene: 16. The CDR3 loop spans 16 amino acids. The germline CDR1 and CDR2 sequences are SGHTA and FQGNSA. The CDR3 coding sequence is TGTGCCAGCACATCCTTTTTGCGGGAGGGCCGTTCCGAGCAGTACTTC. Encoded protein: CASTSFLREGRSEQYF.

CDR3 in DNA: TGTGCCAGCAGCCGGAGCGATTCGGAGACCCAGTACTTC. This sequence encodes CASSRSDSETQYF. J is TRBJ2-5 and V is TRBV7-3; D unclear. In germline, CDR1 is SGHTA, CDR2 FQGTGA. The CDR3 is 13 amino acids. Trimming removed 5 bases at V and 5 bases at J, with 12 bases between. Drawing the rest from reference TRBV7-3 and TRBJ2-5, the complete variable domain is GAGVSQTPSNKVTEKGKYVELRCDPISGHTALYWYRQSLGQGPEFLIYFQGTGAADDSGLPNDRFFAVRPEGSVSTLKIQRTERGDSAVYLCASSRSDSETQYFGPGTRLLVL.

The chain combines TRBV4-1 with TRBJ2-2; no clear D gene. The CDR3 totals 13 residues. V was clipped by 1 base and J by 7 bases, with 7 bases between them. Germline V CDR1 and CDR2: MGHRA, YSYEKL. Written as DNA, the CDR3 is TGCGCCAGCAGCCAAGTTCAGTTCGGGGAGCTGTTTTTT. Protein sequence: CASSQVQFGELFF.

The sample holds one count of this clone. The same CDR3 arises from other DNA sequences in this sample as well. The chain recombines TRBV7-9 with TRBJ1-1, with a tentative D call TRBD1 (5 bases). V was pared by 6 bases and J by 0 bases, with 8 bases between. The CDR3 totals 13 residues. The germline gives CDR1 SEHNR, CDR2 FQNEAQ (reference sequence). The CDR3 DNA is TGTGCCAGCAGTTCGACAGTGAACACTGAAGCTTTCTTT. As protein: CASSSTVNTEAFF.

This sequence joins TRBV6-5 and TRBJ1-2; the D gene is possibly TRBD1 (5 bases). The V and J ends lost 2 bases and 8 bases respectively, with 9 bases between them. In germline, CDR1 is MNHEY, CDR2 SVGAGI. This CDR3 contains 12 residues. The CDR3 bases are TGTGCCAGCAGTTACCAAGGGGAAGGCTACACCTTC. Translating gives CASSYQGEGYTF.

The rearrangement uses TRBV30 and TRBJ2-7; D unresolved. The germline CDR1 and CDR2 sequences are GTSNPN and SVGIG (reference sequence). V shed 0 bases and J shed 0 bases, with 9 bases lying between them. The CDR3 has 14 amino acids. The CDR3 here is CAWSVVPSSYEQYF. The CDR3 bases are TGTGCCTGGAGTGTAGTACCTAGCTCCTACGAGCAGTACTTC. Full variable domain (remainder filled in from reference TRBV30 and TRBJ2-7): SQTIHQWPATLVQPVGSPLSLECTVEGTSNPNLYWYRQAAGRGLQLLFYSVGIGQISSEVPQNLSASRPQDRQFILSSKKLLLSDSGFYLCAWSVVPSSYEQYFGPGTRLTVT.

This chain links TRBV19 with TRBJ1-1; the match to TRBD1 covers 9 bases. The CDR3 length is 16 residues. Germline V gene lookup returns CDR1 LNHDA and CDR2 SQIVND (reference sequence). The V and J ends lost 7 bases and 0 bases, in that order; junction bases with no gene match: 9. CDR3 nucleotide sequence: TGTGCCAGTAACACCGGGACAGGGCTCATGAACACTGAAGCTTTCTTT. Protein sequence: CASNTGTGLMNTEAFF.

The chain links TRBV19 to TRBJ2-7, with 10 bases that match TRBD1. The CDR3 is 16 amino acids. Germline V gene lookup returns CDR1 LNHDA and CDR2 SQIVND (reference sequence). J gave up 6 bases and V 5 bases, and 13 bases lay outside the gene matches. The CDR3 sequence: CASSPHPGQGFREQYF. CDR3 bases: TGTGCCAGTAGTCCCCATCCGGGACAGGGGTTCCGCGAGCAGTACTTC.

This chain uses TRBV4-2 with TRBJ1-2, with unresolved D. This CDR3 contains 15 residues. Germline V gene sequence: CDR1 LGHNA, CDR2 YNFKEQ. Deletions cut 0 bases from V and 0 bases from J, with 8 bases between. The CDR3 loop is CASSQDRISNYGYTF. The CDR3 DNA follows: TGTGCCAGCAGCCAAGATCGGATCTCTAACTATGGCTACACCTTC.

The chain links TRBV5-4 to TRBJ2-7; 8 nucleotides match TRBD2. Germline V gene lookup returns CDR1 SGHNT and CDR2 YYREEE (reference sequence). The CDR3 has 13 amino acids. Trimming at V came to 3 bases and at J to 4 bases, leaving 3 bases not matched to a gene. The CDR3 DNA sequence: TGTGCCAGCAGCTCGGGGGGGGGTTACGAGCAGTACTTC. Residues: CASSSGGGYEQYF. Filled out from reference TRBV5-4 and TRBJ2-7, the complete variable domain reads ETGVTQSPTHLIKTRGQQVTLRCSSQSGHNTVSWYQQALGQGPQFIFQYYREEENGRGNFPPRFSGLQFPNYSSELNVNALELDDSALYLCASSSGGGYEQYFGPGTRLTVT.

This sequence joins TRBV7-2 and TRBJ1-5; no firm D call. CDR1 and CDR2 from the germline V gene are SGHTA and FQGNSA. Trimming cost V 2 bases and J 5 bases, with 7 bases left between them. The CDR3 has 13 amino acids. CDR3 amino acids: CASSLIGDQPQHF. The CDR3 DNA reads as TGTGCCAGCAGCTTAATCGGGGATCAGCCCCAGCATTTT.

This clone came up a few times. The J gene is TRBJ2-1, the V gene TRBV7-2; 11 bases fit TRBD2. Germline CDR1 SGHTA, CDR2 FQGNSA. The junction had 8 bases not matched to a gene; V was cut back by 6 bases and J by 4 bases. The CDR3 contains 16 residues. The chain's CDR3 is CASRQLAGDQYNEQFF. DNA for the CDR3: TGTGCCAGCAGGCAACTAGCGGGAGACCAATACAATGAGCAGTTCTTC.

The rearrangement links TRBV6-5 to TRBJ1-5, with D uncertain. The CDR3 is 14 residues long. CDR1 is MNHEY, CDR2 SVGAGI, per germline. Between the trimmed V and J ends, which lost 2 bases and 6 bases, there was a span of 11 bases. DNA of the CDR3: TGTGCCAGCAGTTACGTCGGGGAGAGTCAGCCCCAGCATTTT. It yields the protein CASSYVGESQPQHF.

This chain uses TRBV19 with TRBJ1-6; D is ambiguous. CDR1 and CDR2 from the germline V gene are LNHDA and SQIVND (reference sequence). The CDR3 is made up of 14 amino acids. The V gene lost 3 bases and the J gene lost 5 bases, with 8 bases spanning the gap. The CDR3: CASSIRTNNSPLHF. Here the CDR3 DNA reads TGTGCCAGTAGTATCAGGACCAATAATTCACCCCTCCACTTT.